The rows below give T cell receptor beta chains drawn from one sample of a study of T cell changes during pregnancy in multiple sclerosis. TCRdb keeps only in-frame clones here, not all; method: immunoSEQ multiplex PCR. The table lists approximately 38,000 clones, 92% of them singletons. This specimen consisted of CD8+ T cells from peripheral blood mononuclear cells, obtained in the third trimester of pregnancy. These receptors were taken from a female donor with multiple sclerosis, enrolled in a pregnancy study. Each CDR3 is given with its conserved first and last residue. The D gene is left open where the match is weak. Rows give clone size only sometimes, using once, few, many, or a class for an expanded clone.

once	TRBV27	TRBD2	TRBJ2-1	CASSSGTSGSNEQFF	TGTGCCAGCAGTTCCGGGACTAGCGGGAGCAATGAGCAGTTCTTC
-	TRBV4-1	-	TRBJ2-7	CASSHQVNPSYEQYF	TGCGCCAGCAGCCACCAGGTTAATCCATCCTACGAGCAGTACTTC
-	TRBV29-1	TRBD2	TRBJ2-1	CSVEFELAGYNEQFF	TGCAGCGTTGAATTTGAACTAGCGGGCTACAATGAGCAGTTCTTC
-	TRBV19	-	TRBJ1-5	CATNPSGYSNQPQHF	TGTGCCACCAACCCTTCGGGGTATAGCAATCAGCCCCAGCATTTT
-	TRBV28	TRBD1	TRBJ2-1	CASSWTGSAEQFF	TGTGCCAGCAGCTGGACAGGAAGCGCTGAGCAGTTCTTC
-	TRBV19	TRBD2	TRBJ2-7	CASSVGLAGPSSYEQYF	TGTGCCAGTAGTGTGGGACTAGCGGGTCCAAGCTCCTACGAGCAGTACTTC
-	TRBV29-1	-	TRBJ1-2	CSVGNVDSLDLYGYTF	TGCAGCGTTGGAAATGTGGACAGCCTTGACCTCTATGGCTACACCTTC
-	TRBV7-6	TRBD1	TRBJ2-7	CASSFGQGNYEQYF	TGTGCCAGCAGCTTCGGACAGGGCAATTACGAGCAGTACTTC
-	TRBV5-4	TRBD2	TRBJ2-1	CASSKAGTTNEQFF	TGTGCCAGCAGCAAAGCCGGGACTACCAATGAGCAGTTCTTC
-	TRBV2	TRBD2	TRBJ2-1	CASRETSGVYNEQFF	TGTGCCAGCAGGGAGACTAGCGGGGTATACAATGAGCAGTTCTTC
-	TRBV29-1	TRBD1	TRBJ2-6	CSVSGQNSGANVLTF	TGCAGCGTATCGGGACAGAACTCTGGGGCCAACGTCCTGACTTTC
-	TRBV4-2	TRBD1	TRBJ1-3	CASSTWTGGNTIYF	TGTGCCAGCAGCACCTGGACAGGTGGAAACACCATATATTTT
-	TRBV5-8	TRBD2	TRBJ2-7	CASSPYSGAYYEQYF	TGTGCCAGCAGCCCTTATAGCGGGGCCTACTACGAGCAGTACTTC
-	TRBV14	-	TRBJ2-3	CASSQARDTQYF	TGTGCCAGCAGCCAAGCTAGAGATACGCAGTATTTT
-	TRBV2	TRBD2	TRBJ2-1	CASSRPGLPSSYNEQFF	TGTGCCAGCAGCCGCCCGGGACTACCAAGCTCCTACAATGAGCAGTTCTTC
-	TRBV29-1	TRBD2	TRBJ2-7	CSVETSGSYEQYF	TGCAGCGTGGAGACTAGCGGATCCTACGAGCAGTACTTC
-	TRBV5-6	-	TRBJ1-2	CASSLVGGYGYTF	TGTGCCAGCAGCTTGGTAGGAGGGTATGGCTACACCTTC
once	TRBV15	TRBD1	TRBJ2-1	CATSSDRESNEQFF	TGTGCCACCAGCTCGGACAGGGAAAGCAATGAGCAGTTCTTC
few	TRBV21-1	-	TRBJ2-2	CASSKERRTLNTGELFF	TGTGCCAGCAGCAAAGAGAGAAGGACACTGAACACCGGGGAGCTGTTTTTT
-	TRBV19	-	TRBJ2-5	CASSIKAQVQETQYF	TGTGCCAGTAGTATAAAGGCGCAGGTCCAAGAGACCCAGTACTTC
once	TRBV9	TRBD2	TRBJ2-2	CASSVLAGGPGELFF	TGTGCCAGCAGCGTCCTAGCGGGAGGGCCCGGGGAGCTGTTTTTT
-	TRBV2	TRBD2	TRBJ2-3	CASSAWGLPESGDTQYF	TGTGCCAGCAGTGCGTGGGGACTACCTGAATCGGGGGATACGCAGTATTTT
-	TRBV19	-	TRBJ2-7	CASSITYSYEQYF	TGTGCCAGTAGTATCACTTATTCCTACGAGCAGTACTTC